This entry lists 21 T cell receptor beta chains sequenced from one sample in a study of cytomegalovirus exposure and HLA in healthy donors. PCR amplification relied on 60 Vbeta primers (plus 13 Jbeta primers). Libraries were prepared by immunoSEQ multiplex PCR; TCRdb keeps only in-frame clonotypes and omits some of them. The top ten hold less than 4.5% of the sample, which has tens of thousands of clones, around 77% seen once. Sequencing was done on a sample of PBMCs. The source is a man under 40 in good health and CMV-seronegative.

As regards this clone: At one end the junction does not follow the germline gene, possibly because of a read error. The rearrangement links TRBV5-1 to TRBJ1-2; tentative D call: TRBD1 (5 bases). The CDR3 has 14 residues. Germline V gene lookup returns CDR1 SGHRS and CDR2 YFSETQ. The CDR3 DNA sequence: TGCGCCAGCAGTTTGGACGGGGGAGACTATGGCTACACCTTC. It codes for CASSLDGGDYGYTF.

This sequence joins TRBV25-1 and TRBJ1-2, with TRBD1 identical over 9 bases. Trimming cost V 7 bases and J 5 bases; bases outside gene matches: 5. The CDR3 covers 13 residues. Germline values: CDR1 MGHDK, CDR2 SYGVNS. CDR3 nucleotides: TGTGCCAGCACCCCAGGACAGGGGTATGGCTACACCTTC. Translating it yields CASTPGQGYGYTF.

This sequence joins TRBV9 and TRBJ2-1, with 12 bases identical to TRBD2. Per germline, CDR1 SGDLS and CDR2 YYNGEE. CDR3 length: 16 residues. Trimming cost V 3 bases and J 4 bases; bases outside gene matches: 5. CDR3 nucleotide sequence: TGTGCCAGCAGCGGACTAGCGGGAGACGTTTACAATGAGCAGTTCTTC. As protein: CASSGLAGDVYNEQFF.

V and J are TRBV10-3 and TRBJ2-7, with 8 bases aligning to TRBD2. J was trimmed by 5 bases and V by 0 bases; bases with no gene match: 12. This CDR3 is built from 17 residues. Germline V lookup: CDR1 ENHRY, CDR2 SYGVKD. The CDR3 DNA reads as TGTGCCATCAGTGAGTCTTCTTGGTATTTCGGGAGGGACGAGCAGTACTTC. Translation: CAISESSWYFGRDEQYF.

As concerns this clone: Other DNA variants within this sample encode the same CDR3. This chain links TRBV28 with TRBJ2-4; the match to TRBD1 covers 7 bases. J gave up 4 bases and V 3 bases, and 3 bases lay outside the gene matches. This CDR3 has 14 residues. Germline CDR1 MDHEN, CDR2 SYDVKM. For the CDR3, the DNA is TGTGCCAGCAGTTTGTCGGGACAGAAAAACATTCAGTACTTC. This sequence encodes CASSLSGQKNIQYF. The whole variable domain, remainder taken from reference TRBV28 and TRBJ2-4, is DVKVTQSSRYLVKRTGEKVFLECVQDMDHENMFWYRQDPGLGLRLIYFSYDVKMKEKGDIPEGYSVSREKKERFSLILESASTNQTSMYLCASSLSGQKNIQYFGAGTRLSVL.

This rearrangement joins TRBV6-5 to TRBJ1-3, with a weak D call TRBD1 (5 bases). The CDR3 covers 15 residues. V was cut by 3 bases and J by 0 bases, with 9 bases left in between. Germline assignment: CDR1 MNHEY and CDR2 SVGAGI. Here the CDR3 DNA reads TGTGCCAGCAGTTATCAGGGACTCTCTGGAAACACCATATATTTT. Translation gives CASSYQGLSGNTIYF.

The chain uses TRBV10-2 and TRBJ2-2; 9 bases are shared with TRBD2. This CDR3 has 17 residues. Losses at the gene ends were 0 bases for V and 4 bases for J; bases not matched to a gene: 6. Germline CDR1 is WSHSY and CDR2 is SAAADI. The CDR3 DNA sequence: TGCGCCAGCAGTGAGTCGGGGACTAGCCGCTTCACCGGGGAGCTGTTTTTT. Translation: CASSESGTSRFTGELFF.

This chain joins TRBV5-1 and TRBJ2-7; TRBD1 aligns across 9 bases. Germline V gene data show CDR1 as SGHRS and CDR2 as YFSETQ. This CDR3 is 16 amino acids long. J was trimmed by 0 bases and V by 1 base; bases with no gene match: 5. This chain's CDR3 is CASSLSRDRASYEQYF. The CDR3 DNA reads TGCGCCAGCAGCTTGTCCCGGGACAGGGCCTCCTACGAGCAGTACTTC. Variable domain in full (rest from reference TRBV5-1 and TRBJ2-7): KAGVTQTPRYLIKTRGQQVTLSCSPISGHRSVSWYQQTPGQGLQFLFEYFSETQRNKGNFPGRFSGRQFSNSRSEMNVSTLELGDSALYLCASSLSRDRASYEQYFGPGTRLTVT.

The chain is built from TRBV11-2 and TRBJ2-7; D remains unclear. V shed 2 bases and J shed 3 bases, with 11 bases lying between them. The CDR3 is made up of 14 amino acids. CDR1 and CDR2 from the germline V gene are SGHAT and FQNNGV. This chain's CDR3 is CASSLSVQLYEQYF. In nucleotides, the CDR3 is TGTGCCAGCAGCTTAAGTGTTCAACTCTACGAGCAGTACTTC. Looking up the rest from reference TRBV11-2 and TRBJ2-7 gives the full variable domain: EAGVAQSPRYKIIEKRQSVAFWCNPISGHATLYWYQQILGQGPKLLIQFQNNGVVDDSQLPKDRFSAERLKGVDSTLKIQPAKLEDSAVYLCASSLSVQLYEQYFGPGTRLTVT.

The chain joins TRBV30 to TRBJ1-2, with unresolved D. The CDR3 is 13 amino acids. Germline CDR1 reads GTSNPN; CDR2 reads SVGIG (reference sequence). Trimming removed 0 bases at V and 5 bases at J, with 10 bases between. The CDR3 loop is CAWSVTHLYGYTF. The CDR3 coding sequence is TGTGCCTGGAGTGTCACCCACTTATATGGCTACACCTTC.

This sequence joins TRBV11-2 and TRBJ2-7; 9 nucleotides agree with TRBD1. This CDR3 has 14 residues. CDR1 and CDR2 (germline): SGHAT, FQNNGV. V lost 5 bases and J lost 7; bases outside the gene matches: 9. CDR3 nucleotide sequence: TGTGCCAGCAGCGATCGGGACAGGGTTTGGGAGCAGTACTTC. It translates to CASSDRDRVWEQYF. Filled out from reference TRBV11-2 and TRBJ2-7, the complete variable domain reads EAGVAQSPRYKIIEKRQSVAFWCNPISGHATLYWYQQILGQGPKLLIQFQNNGVVDDSQLPKDRFSAERLKGVDSTLKIQPAKLEDSAVYLCASSDRDRVWEQYFGPGTRLTVT.

In regard to this clone: One end of the junction fails to match germline, which may point to a read error. This chain links TRBV7-9 with TRBJ1-4; the D gene is possibly TRBD1 (5 bases). Germline V gene data show CDR1 as SEHNR and CDR2 as FQNEAQ (reference sequence). This CDR3 is 15 amino acids long. CDR3 amino acids: CSSSLAQGINEKLFF. Here the CDR3 DNA reads TGTTCCAGCAGCTTAGCTCAGGGAATCAATGAAAAACTGTTTTTT.

This clone was observed a handful of times. The V and J genes are TRBV5-4 and TRBJ2-1, with TRBD2 matching 9 bases. Unmatched junction bases numbered 12, after V lost 3 bases and J lost 8 bases. Germline V gene data show CDR1 as SGHNT and CDR2 as YYREEE (reference sequence). The CDR3 has 16 amino acids. CDR3: CASSSPGSGGVYEQFF. The CDR3 bases are TGTGCCAGCAGCTCGCCGGGTAGCGGGGGTGTCTATGAGCAGTTCTTC.

This sequence joins TRBV6-5 and TRBJ1-1; no reliable D call. Trimming stripped 2 bases from V and 0 bases from J, with 10 bases between. The CDR3 has 15 residues. Per germline, CDR1 MNHEY and CDR2 SVGAGI. The CDR3 here is CASSYGQVMNTEAFF. For the CDR3, the DNA is TGTGCCAGCAGTTACGGTCAGGTGATGAACACTGAAGCTTTCTTT.

CDR3: CASSLGLAREETQYF. DNA of the CDR3: TGTGCCAGCAGCTTAGGGCTAGCGAGGGAAGAGACCCAGTACTTC. V gene TRBV11-2 combines with J gene TRBJ2-5; D is possibly TRBD2 (6 bases). Trimming cost V 1 base and J 3 bases, with 12 bases left between them. The CDR3 length is 15 residues. CDR1 and CDR2 from the germline V gene are SGHAT and FQNNGV.

The J gene is TRBJ2-1, the V gene TRBV6-5; 12 bases agree with TRBD2. From germline, CDR1 is MNHEY and CDR2 SVGAGI. V lost 5 bases, J lost 6 bases, and 5 bases stayed unmatched. This CDR3 spans 15 amino acids. The CDR3 loop is CASSVTSGRSNEQFF. DNA for the CDR3: TGTGCCAGCAGTGTTACTAGCGGGAGGTCCAATGAGCAGTTCTTC.

V usage is TRBV5-4 and J usage is TRBJ2-1; 8 bases are shared with TRBD2. After removal of 3 bases from V and 7 bases from J, the junction contained 9 bases not matched to a gene. The CDR3 spans 15 residues. Germline CDR1 reads SGHNT; CDR2 reads YYREEE (reference sequence). The chain's CDR3 is CASSYGLARGNEQFF. In DNA, the CDR3 is TGTGCCAGCAGCTATGGACTAGCCAGGGGAAATGAGCAGTTCTTC.

The chain couples TRBV25-1 to TRBJ2-3, with 10 nucleotides matching TRBD2. Germline V lookup: CDR1 MGHDK, CDR2 SYGVNS. Trimming removed 3 bases from V and 2 bases from J; junction bases left unmatched: 5. This CDR3 has 16 amino acids. The CDR3 here is CASSDIAGGTTDTQYF. CDR3 coding DNA: TGTGCCAGCAGTGACATAGCGGGGGGAACCACAGATACGCAGTATTTT.

The chain couples TRBV29-1 to TRBJ2-4; TRBD1 is a possible D gene (5 bases). CDR1 is SQVTM and CDR2 is ANQGSEA in the germline V gene. Trimming left V 4 bases short and J 1 base short, with 11 bases between. The CDR3 extends over 14 amino acids. In DNA, the CDR3 is TGCAGCGTTGTGACAGCTGGGGCCAAAAACATTCAGTACTTC. Protein product: CSVVTAGAKNIQYF.

This chain uses TRBV28 with TRBJ2-1, with 7 bases aligning to TRBD2. CDR1 and CDR2 (germline): MDHEN, SYDVKM. CDR3 length equals 19 residues. Trimming cost V 6 bases and J 0 bases; bases outside gene matches: 17. The CDR3 sequence: CASSPREAGRGSSYNEQFF. The DNA of the CDR3 is TGTGCCAGCAGCCCTCGGGAGGCGGGACGGGGAAGCTCCTACAATGAGCAGTTCTTC.

The rearrangement links TRBV28 to TRBJ1-2, with D maybe TRBD1 (6 bases). The CDR3 contains 13 residues. The V end was cut by 7 bases, the J end by 7 bases, with 16 bases between. Germline loops: CDR1 MDHEN, CDR2 SYDVKM. CDR3 residues: CASTRTEGLGYTF. CDR3 DNA sequence: TGTGCCAGCACGCGGACAGAGGGTCTTGGCTACACCTTC.